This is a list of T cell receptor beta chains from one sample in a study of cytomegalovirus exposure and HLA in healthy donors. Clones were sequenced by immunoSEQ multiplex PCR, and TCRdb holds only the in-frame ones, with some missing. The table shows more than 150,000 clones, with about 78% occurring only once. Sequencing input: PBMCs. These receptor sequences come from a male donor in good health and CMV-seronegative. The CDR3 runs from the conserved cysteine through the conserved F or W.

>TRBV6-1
CASTYWGVEPYEQYF
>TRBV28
CASSHTGGNTGTPYEQYF
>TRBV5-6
CASSSGVGAFF
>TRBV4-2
CASSQDTGGGRTEAFF
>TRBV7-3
CASSLTKEETQYF
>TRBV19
CASSIAQGGPEAFF
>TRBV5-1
CARGLAARVGEQFF
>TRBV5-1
CASSLARGGPGEQYF
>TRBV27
CASSLSQGRGTEAFF
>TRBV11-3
CASSLWGDEQFF
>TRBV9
CASSGGQWPSPLHF
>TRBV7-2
CASSLVFNEQFF
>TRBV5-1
CASTTAGQYF
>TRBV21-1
CASSLRGGTDTQYF
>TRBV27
CASSARQGLGEKLFF
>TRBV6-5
CASRAGTGPEQYF
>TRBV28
CASSSGLAGGEQFF
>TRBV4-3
CASSQLQGAFDGYTF
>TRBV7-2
CASSLVGQGVQPQHF
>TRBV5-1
CASSPGGQAKTQYF
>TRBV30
CAWTAGIGSDEQFF
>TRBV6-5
CASSYLNSPLHF
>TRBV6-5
CASSPGGAGNTEAFF
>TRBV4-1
CASSHSTQGRNEKLFF